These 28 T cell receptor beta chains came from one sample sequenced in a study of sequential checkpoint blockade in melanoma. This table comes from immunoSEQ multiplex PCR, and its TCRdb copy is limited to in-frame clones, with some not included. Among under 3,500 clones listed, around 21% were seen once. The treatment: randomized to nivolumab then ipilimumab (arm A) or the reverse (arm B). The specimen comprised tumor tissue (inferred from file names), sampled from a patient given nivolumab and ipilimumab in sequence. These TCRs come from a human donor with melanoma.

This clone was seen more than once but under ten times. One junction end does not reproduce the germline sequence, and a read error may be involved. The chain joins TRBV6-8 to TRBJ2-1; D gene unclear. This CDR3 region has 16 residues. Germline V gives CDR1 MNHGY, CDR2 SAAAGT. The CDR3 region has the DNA TGTGCCAGCAGTGACTCAGTCGGTAGCTCCTACAATGAGCAGTTCTTC. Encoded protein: CASSDSVGSSYNEQFF.

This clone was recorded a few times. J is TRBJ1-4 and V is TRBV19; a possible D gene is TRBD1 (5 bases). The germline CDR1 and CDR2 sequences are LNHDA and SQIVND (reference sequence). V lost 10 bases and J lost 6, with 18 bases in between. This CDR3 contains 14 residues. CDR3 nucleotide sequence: TGTGCCACCCGCCCGGGACTCAACTATGAAAAACTGTTTTTT. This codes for CATRPGLNYEKLFF.

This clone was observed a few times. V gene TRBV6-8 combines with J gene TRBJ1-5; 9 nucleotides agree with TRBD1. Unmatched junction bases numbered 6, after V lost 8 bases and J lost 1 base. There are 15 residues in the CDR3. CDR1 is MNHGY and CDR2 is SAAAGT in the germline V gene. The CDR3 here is CASRPGTGSNQPQHF. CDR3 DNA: TGTGCCAGCCGTCCCGGGACAGGGAGCAATCAGCCCCAGCATTTT.

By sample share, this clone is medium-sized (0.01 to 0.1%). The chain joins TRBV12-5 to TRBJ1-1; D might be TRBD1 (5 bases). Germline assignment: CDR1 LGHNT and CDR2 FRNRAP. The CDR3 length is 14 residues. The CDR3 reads CATNVRPGTLRAFF. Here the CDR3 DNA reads TGTGCCACGAACGTTCGCCCCGGGACCCTGAGGGCTTTCTTT.

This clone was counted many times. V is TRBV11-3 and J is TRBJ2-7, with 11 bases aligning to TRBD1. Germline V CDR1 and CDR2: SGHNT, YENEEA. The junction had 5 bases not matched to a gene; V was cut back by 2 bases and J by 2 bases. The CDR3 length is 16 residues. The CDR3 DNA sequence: TGTGCCAGCAGCTTAAGGGACAGGGGGACCCCCTACGAGCAGTACTTC. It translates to CASSLRDRGTPYEQYF.

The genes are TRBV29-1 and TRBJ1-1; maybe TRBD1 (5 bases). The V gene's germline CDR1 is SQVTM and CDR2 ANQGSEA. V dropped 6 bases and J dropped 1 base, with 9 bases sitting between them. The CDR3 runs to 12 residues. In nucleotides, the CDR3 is TGCAGCGTCTATGACAGGAACACTGAAGCTTTCTTT. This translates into CSVYDRNTEAFF.

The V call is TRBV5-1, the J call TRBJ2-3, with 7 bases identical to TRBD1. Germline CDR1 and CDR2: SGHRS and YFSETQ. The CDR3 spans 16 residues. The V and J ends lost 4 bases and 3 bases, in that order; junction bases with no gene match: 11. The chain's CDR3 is CASSPDRAIGTDTQYF. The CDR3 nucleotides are TGCGCCAGCAGCCCCGACAGGGCTATAGGTACAGATACGCAGTATTTT. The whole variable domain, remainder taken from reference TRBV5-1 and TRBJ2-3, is KAGVTQTPRYLIKTRGQQVTLSCSPISGHRSVSWYQQTPGQGLQFLFEYFSETQRNKGNFPGRFSGRQFSNSRSEMNVSTLELGDSALYLCASSPDRAIGTDTQYFGPGTRLTVL.

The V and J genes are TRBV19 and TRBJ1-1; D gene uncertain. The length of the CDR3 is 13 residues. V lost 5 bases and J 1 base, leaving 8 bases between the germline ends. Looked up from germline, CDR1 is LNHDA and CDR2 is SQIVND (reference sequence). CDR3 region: CASSSQRNTEAFF. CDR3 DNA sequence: TGTGCCAGTAGTTCGCAGAGGAACACTGAAGCTTTCTTT.

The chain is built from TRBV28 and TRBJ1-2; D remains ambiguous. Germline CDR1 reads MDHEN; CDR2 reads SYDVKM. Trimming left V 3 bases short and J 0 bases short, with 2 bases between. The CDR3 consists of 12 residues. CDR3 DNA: TGTGCCAGCAGTTTGGCTAACTATGGCTACACCTTC. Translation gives CASSLANYGYTF.

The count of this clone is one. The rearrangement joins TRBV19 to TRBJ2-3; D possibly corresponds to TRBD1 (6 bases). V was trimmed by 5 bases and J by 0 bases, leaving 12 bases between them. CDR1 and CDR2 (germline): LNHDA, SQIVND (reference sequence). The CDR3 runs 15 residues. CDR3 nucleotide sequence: TGTGCCAGTAGTGATCGGACAGTGAGCACAGATACGCAGTATTTT. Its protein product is CASSDRTVSTDTQYF.

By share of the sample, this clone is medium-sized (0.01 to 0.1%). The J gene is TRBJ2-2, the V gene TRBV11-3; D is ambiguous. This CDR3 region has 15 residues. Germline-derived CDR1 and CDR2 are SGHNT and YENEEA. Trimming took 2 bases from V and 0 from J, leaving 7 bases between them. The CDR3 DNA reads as TGTGCCAGCAGCTTAAACAGCCCGAACACCGGGGAGCTGTTTTTT. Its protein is CASSLNSPNTGELFF. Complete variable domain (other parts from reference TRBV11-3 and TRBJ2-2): EAGVVQSPRYKIIEKKQPVAFWCNPISGHNTLYWYLQNLGQGPELLIRYENEEAVDDSQLPKDRFSAERLKGVDSTLKIQPAELGDSAVYLCASSLNSPNTGELFFGEGSRLTVL.

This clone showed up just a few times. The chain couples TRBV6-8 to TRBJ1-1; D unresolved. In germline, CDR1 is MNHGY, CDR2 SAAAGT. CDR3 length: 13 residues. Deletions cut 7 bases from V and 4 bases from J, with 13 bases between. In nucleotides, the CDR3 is TGTGCCAGCACCCGAGTGGCTGCCACTGAAGCTTTCTTT. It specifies CASTRVAATEAFF.

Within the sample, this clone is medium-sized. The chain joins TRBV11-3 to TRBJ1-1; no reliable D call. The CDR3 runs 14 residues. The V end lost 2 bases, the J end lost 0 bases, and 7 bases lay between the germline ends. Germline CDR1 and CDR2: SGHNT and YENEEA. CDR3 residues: CASSLNLMNTEAFF. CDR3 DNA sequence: TGTGCCAGCAGCTTAAACCTCATGAACACTGAAGCTTTCTTT.

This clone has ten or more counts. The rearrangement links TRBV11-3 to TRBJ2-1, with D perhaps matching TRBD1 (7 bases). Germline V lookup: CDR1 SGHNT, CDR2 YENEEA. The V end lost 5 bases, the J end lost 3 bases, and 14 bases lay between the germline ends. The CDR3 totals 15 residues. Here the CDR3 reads CASSPQGGHYNEQFF. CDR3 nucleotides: TGTGCCAGCAGCCCGCAGGGGGGCCACTACAATGAGCAGTTCTTC.

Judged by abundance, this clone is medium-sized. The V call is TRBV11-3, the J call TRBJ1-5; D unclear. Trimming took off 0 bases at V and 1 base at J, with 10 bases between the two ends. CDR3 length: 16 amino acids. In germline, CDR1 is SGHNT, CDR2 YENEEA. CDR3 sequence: CASSLEGRVSNQPQHF. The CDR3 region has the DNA TGTGCCAGCAGCTTAGAGGGCCGGGTAAGCAATCAGCCCCAGCATTTT.

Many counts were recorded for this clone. The CDR3 DNA reads TGTGCCAGCAGCTTTTCGACAGGGGGCGATGGCTACACCTTC. Translation gives CASSFSTGGDGYTF. The rearrangement uses TRBV11-3 and TRBJ1-2; 10 bases are a match to TRBD1. The germline V gene has CDR1 SGHNT and CDR2 YENEEA. Trimming cost V 3 bases and J 6 bases; bases outside gene matches: 4. This CDR3 spans 14 amino acids. The full variable domain, its missing parts supplied by reference TRBV11-3 and TRBJ1-2, is EAGVVQSPRYKIIEKKQPVAFWCNPISGHNTLYWYLQNLGQGPELLIRYENEEAVDDSQLPKDRFSAERLKGVDSTLKIQPAELGDSAVYLCASSFSTGGDGYTFGSGTRLTVV.

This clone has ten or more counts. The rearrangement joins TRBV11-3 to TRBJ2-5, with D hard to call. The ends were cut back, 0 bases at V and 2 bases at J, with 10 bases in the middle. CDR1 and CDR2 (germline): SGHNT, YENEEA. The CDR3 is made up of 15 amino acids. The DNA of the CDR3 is TGTGCCAGCAGCTTAGATCAGAGTGAACAAGAGACCCAGTACTTC. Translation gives CASSLDQSEQETQYF.

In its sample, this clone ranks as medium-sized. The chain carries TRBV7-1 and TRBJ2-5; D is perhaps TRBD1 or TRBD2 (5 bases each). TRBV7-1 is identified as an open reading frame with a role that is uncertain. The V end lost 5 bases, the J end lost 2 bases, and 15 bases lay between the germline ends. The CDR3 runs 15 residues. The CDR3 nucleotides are TGTGCCAGCAGCGCGGGCCCCCAGGGTCAAGAGACCCAGTACTTC. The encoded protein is CASSAGPQGQETQYF.

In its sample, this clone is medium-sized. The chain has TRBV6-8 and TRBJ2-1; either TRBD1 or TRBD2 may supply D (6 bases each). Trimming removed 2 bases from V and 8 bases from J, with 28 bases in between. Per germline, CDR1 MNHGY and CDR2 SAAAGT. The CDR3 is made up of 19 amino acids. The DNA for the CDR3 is TGTGCCAGCAGTTACGGCAGTCGATCCGGGGGCCCGAGGTTGGATGAGCAGTTCTTC. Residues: CASSYGSRSGGPRLDEQFF.

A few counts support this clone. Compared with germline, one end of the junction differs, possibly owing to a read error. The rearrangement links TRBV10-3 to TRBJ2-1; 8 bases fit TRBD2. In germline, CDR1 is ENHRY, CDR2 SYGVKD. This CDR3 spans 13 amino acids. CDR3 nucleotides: TGTGCCAGCAGTGAGGGGACTAGCAATGAGCAGTTCTTC. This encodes CASSEGTSNEQFF.

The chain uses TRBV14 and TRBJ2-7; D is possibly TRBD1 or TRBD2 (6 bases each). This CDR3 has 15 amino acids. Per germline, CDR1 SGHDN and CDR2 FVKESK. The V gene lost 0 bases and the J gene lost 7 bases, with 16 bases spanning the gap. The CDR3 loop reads CASSQDRGAREEQYF. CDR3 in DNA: TGTGCCAGCAGCCAAGATAGGGGGGCCCGGGAAGAGCAGTACTTC.

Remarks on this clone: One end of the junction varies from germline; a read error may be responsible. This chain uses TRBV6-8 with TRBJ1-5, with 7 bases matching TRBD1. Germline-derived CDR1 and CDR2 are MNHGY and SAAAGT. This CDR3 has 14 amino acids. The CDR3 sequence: CAISADRGNQPQHF. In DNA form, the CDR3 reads TGTGCCATCAGTGCTGACAGGGGCAATCAGCCCCAGCATTTT.

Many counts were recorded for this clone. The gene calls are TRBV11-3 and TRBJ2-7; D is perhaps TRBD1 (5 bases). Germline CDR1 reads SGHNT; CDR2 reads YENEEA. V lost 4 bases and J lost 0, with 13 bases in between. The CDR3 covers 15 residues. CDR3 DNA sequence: TGTGCCAGCAGCTCCCTACAGGCCTACTCCTACGAGCAGTACTTC. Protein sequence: CASSSLQAYSYEQYF. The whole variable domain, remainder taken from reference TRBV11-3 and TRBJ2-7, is EAGVVQSPRYKIIEKKQPVAFWCNPISGHNTLYWYLQNLGQGPELLIRYENEEAVDDSQLPKDRFSAERLKGVDSTLKIQPAELGDSAVYLCASSSLQAYSYEQYFGPGTRLTVT.

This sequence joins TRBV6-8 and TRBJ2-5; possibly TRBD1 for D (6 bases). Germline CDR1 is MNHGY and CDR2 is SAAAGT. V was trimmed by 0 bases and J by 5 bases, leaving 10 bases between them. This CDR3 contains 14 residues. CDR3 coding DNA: TGTGCCAGCAGTTACTCCGGACAGACGGAGACCCAGTACTTC. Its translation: CASSYSGQTETQYF.

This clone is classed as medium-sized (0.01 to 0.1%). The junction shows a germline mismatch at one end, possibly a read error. The CDR3: CASSLWQGDQPQHF. In DNA, the CDR3 is TGTGCYAGCAGCTTATGGCAGGGGGATCAGCCCCAGCATTTT. The chain uses TRBV11-3 and TRBJ1-5, with TRBD1 identical over 7 bases. The CDR3 is 14 residues long. CDR1 is SGHNT, CDR2 YENEEA, per germline.

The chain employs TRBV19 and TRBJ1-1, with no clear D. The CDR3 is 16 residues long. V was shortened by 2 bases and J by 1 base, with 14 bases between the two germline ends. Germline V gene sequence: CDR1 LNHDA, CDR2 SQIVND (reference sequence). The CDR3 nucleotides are TGTGCCAGTAGTATATGGTCCAGTAGAGGGAACACTGAAGCTTTCTTT. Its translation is CASSIWSSRGNTEAFF.

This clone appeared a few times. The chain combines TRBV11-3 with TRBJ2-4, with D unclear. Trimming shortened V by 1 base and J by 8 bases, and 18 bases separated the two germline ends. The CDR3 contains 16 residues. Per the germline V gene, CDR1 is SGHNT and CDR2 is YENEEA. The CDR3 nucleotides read TGTGCCAGCAGCTTAGGCGTAGTGGTCGGCGAGGACATTCAGTACTTC. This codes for CASSLGVVVGEDIQYF. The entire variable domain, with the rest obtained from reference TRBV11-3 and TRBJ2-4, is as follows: EAGVVQSPRYKIIEKKQPVAFWCNPISGHNTLYWYLQNLGQGPELLIRYENEEAVDDSQLPKDRFSAERLKGVDSTLKIQPAELGDSAVYLCASSLGVVVGEDIQYFGAGTRLSVL.

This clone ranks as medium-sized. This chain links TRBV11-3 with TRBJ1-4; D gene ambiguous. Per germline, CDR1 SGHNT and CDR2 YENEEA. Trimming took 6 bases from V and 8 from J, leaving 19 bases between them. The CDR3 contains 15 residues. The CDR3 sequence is CASSREDPGREKLFF. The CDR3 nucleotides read TGTGCCAGCAGTCGAGAGGACCCAGGACGAGAAAAACTGTTTTTT.